These 25 T cell receptor beta chains were all obtained from the same sample, sequenced in a study of blood T cell repertoires in COVID-19. The method was immunoSEQ multiplex PCR; TCRdb's version includes in-frame clones alone and lacks a portion of them. The data hold 200,000 or so clones, with over 75% observed a single time. Sequencing was performed on peripheral blood. Receptor source: a middle-aged man with COVID-19, enrolled during active disease.

This sequence joins TRBV11-2 and TRBJ2-1, with 8 nucleotides matching TRBD2. The CDR3 spans 18 residues. Germline V lookup: CDR1 SGHAT, CDR2 FQNNGV. The J segment lost 9 bases and the V segment lost 5 bases, leaving 21 bases of the junction unmatched. CDR3 protein: CASSPRRTGGPSGVEQFF. CDR3 coding DNA: TGTGCCAGCAGCCCCCGGAGGACGGGAGGGCCCTCGGGGGTTGAGCAGTTCTTC.

The V gene is TRBV11-2, the J gene TRBJ2-7; tentatively, D is TRBD1 (5 bases). The V gene lost 5 bases and the J gene lost 4 bases, with 27 bases spanning the gap. The germline V gene has CDR1 SGHAT and CDR2 FQNNGV. This CDR3 contains 18 residues. CDR3 sequence: CASSPTSRPRGVRYEQYF. The CDR3 DNA reads as TGTGCCAGCAGCCCCACGAGCCGCCCTAGGGGCGTGCGGTACGAGCAGTACTTC.

The V call is TRBV28, the J call TRBJ2-1; D not resolved. Trimming took 8 bases from V and 5 from J, leaving 13 bases between them. Germline CDR1 and CDR2: MDHEN and SYDVKM. The CDR3 covers 13 residues. CDR3 nucleotide sequence: TGTGCCAGCCGAACAGACCGAGACAATGAGCAGTTCTTC. Translating it yields CASRTDRDNEQFF.

The chain uses TRBV24-1 and TRBJ2-1; 14 bases match TRBD2. This CDR3 contains 15 residues. CDR1 and CDR2 from the germline V gene are KGHDR and SFDVKD. J lost 7 bases, V lost 5 bases, and 3 bases had no gene match. Here the CDR3 DNA reads TGTGCCACCAGTGGTTGGACTAGCGGGGGGAATGAGCAGTTCTTC. It specifies CATSGWTSGGNEQFF.

This clone is judged large (0.1 to 1%). V gene TRBV30 combines with J gene TRBJ2-7; TRBD1 agrees at 9 bases. In germline, CDR1 is GTSNPN, CDR2 SVGIG (reference sequence). This CDR3 has 16 residues. With 3 bases clipped from V and 1 base from J, the junction kept 10 bases outside the gene matches. This chain's CDR3 is CAWRPTPGTGSYEQYF. In DNA form, the CDR3 reads TGTGCCTGGAGACCTACCCCCGGGACAGGGTCCTACGAGCAGTACTTC. Looking up the rest from reference TRBV30 and TRBJ2-7 gives the full variable domain: SQTIHQWPATLVQPVGSPLSLECTVEGTSNPNLYWYRQAAGRGLQLLFYSVGIGQISSEVPQNLSASRPQDRQFILSSKKLLLSDSGFYLCAWRPTPGTGSYEQYFGPGTRLTVT.

V gene TRBV24-1 combines with J gene TRBJ1-2; TRBD1 aligns across 9 bases. The CDR3 consists of 16 residues. The ends lost 3 bases at V and 1 base at J; junction bases unmatched: 5. Germline CDR1 KGHDR, CDR2 SFDVKD. CDR3 DNA sequence: TGTGCCACCAGTGATCAGCCGGGACAGGGTAACTATGGCTACACCTTC. Translated: CATSDQPGQGNYGYTF.

The chain couples TRBV10-3 to TRBJ2-5, with 10 bases identical to TRBD2. J gave up 2 bases and V 2 bases, and 5 bases lay outside the gene matches. CDR1 is ENHRY and CDR2 is SYGVKD in the germline V gene. The CDR3 spans 16 residues. CDR3 in DNA: TGTGCCATCAGTGAGGCGCAACTAGCGGGGCAAGAGACCCAGTACTTC. It is translated as CAISEAQLAGQETQYF.

The chain's CDR3 is CASSLTGSTEAFF. The CDR3 DNA is TGCGCCAGCAGCTTGACCGGGAGCACTGAAGCTTTCTTT. The chain carries TRBV5-1 and TRBJ1-1; D unresolved. CDR3 length: 13 amino acids. V gave up 1 base and J gave up 4 bases, with 8 bases separating them. Germline V gene data show CDR1 as SGHRS and CDR2 as YFSETQ.

V usage is TRBV28 and J usage is TRBJ1-4; D possibly corresponds to TRBD1 (6 bases). V lost 5 bases and J lost 13, with 17 bases in between. The germline gives CDR1 MDHEN, CDR2 SYDVKM. This CDR3 is 13 amino acids long. CDR3 coding DNA: TGTGCCAGCAGTGTCCTGGGGGCGCAAAGACTGTTTTTT. Encoded protein: CASSVLGAQRLFF.

This sequence joins TRBV5-1 and TRBJ1-1, with TRBD1 matching 8 bases. With V trimmed by 4 bases and J by 1 base, 6 bases remained unmatched. In germline, CDR1 is SGHRS, CDR2 YFSETQ. CDR3 length: 15 amino acids. CDR3 residues: CASSPRTGPNTEAFF. CDR3 DNA: TGCGCCAGCAGCCCGCGGACAGGGCCGAACACTGAAGCTTTCTTT.

The chain combines TRBV19 with TRBJ1-5, with 8 bases lining up with TRBD1. Germline V gene lookup returns CDR1 LNHDA and CDR2 SQIVND (reference sequence). The CDR3 spans 17 residues. The V and J ends lost 2 bases and 4 bases, in that order; junction bases with no gene match: 10. Here the CDR3 DNA reads TGTGCCAGTAGTATATGGACAGGGAGGTCCCGAAATCAGCCCCAGCATTTT. It codes for CASSIWTGRSRNQPQHF.

This clone has just one count. This chain links TRBV27 with TRBJ1-1, with a possible D match to TRBD1 (6 bases). The germline CDR1 and CDR2 sequences are MNHEY and SMNVEV (reference sequence). V shed 5 bases and J shed 5 bases, with 21 bases lying between them. The CDR3 runs to 16 residues. DNA for the CDR3: TGTGCCAGCAGTCACACACCGGGACCTAGGGGGACTGAAGCTTTCTTT. Its translation is CASSHTPGPRGTEAFF.

This clone has only a few counts. V is TRBV30 and J is TRBJ2-2, with 8 bases fitting TRBD2. This CDR3 is 15 amino acids long. Looked up from germline, CDR1 is GTSNPN and CDR2 is SVGIG (reference sequence). The V gene end was trimmed by 1 base and the J gene end by 5 bases; junction bases not matched to a gene: 6. CDR3 in amino acids: CAWSARLAGTGELFF. The CDR3 DNA reads as TGTGCCTGGAGTGCTCGGCTAGCGGGTACCGGGGAGCTGTTTTTT.

The V and J genes are TRBV11-3 and TRBJ2-3; 10 bases fit TRBD1. CDR1 and CDR2 (germline): SGHNT, YENEEA. The CDR3 spans 15 residues. Unmatched junction bases numbered 3, after V lost 5 bases and J lost 1 base. This CDR3 reads CASSVGTGGTDTQYF. The CDR3 bases are TGTGCCAGCAGCGTAGGGACAGGGGGCACAGATACGCAGTATTTT.

The rearrangement uses TRBV19 and TRBJ1-1, with D unresolved. V dropped 1 base and J dropped 0 bases, with 6 bases sitting between them. This CDR3 has 14 amino acids. Germline V gene lookup returns CDR1 LNHDA and CDR2 SQIVND (reference sequence). The CDR3 loop reads CASSIATLNTEAFF. DNA for the CDR3: TGTGCCAGTAGTATAGCCACACTGAACACTGAAGCTTTCTTT.

This clone was found once. This sequence joins TRBV15 and TRBJ2-7; TRBD2 aligns across 12 bases. The CDR3 extends over 20 amino acids. From germline, CDR1 is LNHNV and CDR2 YYDKDF (reference sequence). J lost 3 bases, V lost 0 bases, and 15 bases had no gene match. The CDR3: CATSRDRQGLAGNLNYEQYF. In DNA, the CDR3 is TGTGCCACCAGCAGAGATCGGCAAGGACTAGCGGGGAACTTAAACTACGAGCAGTACTTC.

V usage is TRBV11-1 and J usage is TRBJ1-2, with TRBD1 matching 8 bases. This CDR3 contains 15 residues. V trimming: 1 base; J trimming: 5 bases; junction bases outside the gene matches: 6. Germline V gene sequence: CDR1 SGHAT, CDR2 FQDESV (reference sequence). The DNA of the CDR3 is TGTGCCAGCAGCTTAGAGGGGACAGGAATATATGGCTACACCTTC. Protein: CASSLEGTGIYGYTF. Full variable domain (outside the CDR3, taken from reference TRBV11-1 and TRBJ1-2): EAEVAQSPRYKITEKSQAVAFWCDPISGHATLYWYRQILGQGPELLVQFQDESVVDDSQLPKDRFSAERLKGVDSTLKIQPAELGDSAMYLCASSLEGTGIYGYTFGSGTRLTVV.

This chain uses TRBV2 with TRBJ2-5; D not resolved. The CDR3 runs to 13 residues. The germline V gene encodes CDR1 SNHLY and CDR2 FYNNEI. Trimming cost V 4 bases and J 2 bases, with 8 bases left between them. CDR3 bases: TGTGCCAGCAGTGTTTTTGAGCAAGAGACCCAGTACTTC. The encoded protein is CASSVFEQETQYF.

This chain links TRBV6-1 with TRBJ2-2; D remains ambiguous. The CDR3 has 16 amino acids. The V and J ends lost 4 bases and 4 bases respectively, with 16 bases between them. The germline V gene has CDR1 MNHNS and CDR2 SASEGT. CDR3 bases: TGTGCCAGCAGTGTGCAGTTGGGCCTCGGCACCGGGGAGCTGTTTTTT. Its translation is CASSVQLGLGTGELFF.

V usage is TRBV2 and J usage is TRBJ2-1; D is possibly TRBD2 (5 bases). The germline gives CDR1 SNHLY, CDR2 FYNNEI. The CDR3 sequence is 13 residues long. Trimming shortened V by 8 bases and J by 10 bases, and 18 bases separated the two germline ends. This CDR3 reads CASPGPAGVEQFF. CDR3 coding DNA: TGTGCCAGCCCCGGCCCTGCCGGGGTGGAGCAGTTCTTC.

The rearrangement uses TRBV18 and TRBJ2-3; 7 bases are shared with TRBD1. V trimming: 1 base; J trimming: 0 bases; junction bases outside the gene matches: 4. CDR3 length: 16 amino acids. The germline V gene has CDR1 KGHSH and CDR2 LQKENI. CDR3 sequence: CASSPLTGKSTDTQYF. DNA of the CDR3: TGTGCCAGCTCACCACTGACAGGGAAAAGCACAGATACGCAGTATTTT.

The chain combines TRBV12-3 or TRBV12-4 with TRBJ2-7; 8 bases match TRBD1. This CDR3 region has 13 residues. Germline trimming cut 7 bases from V and 1 base from J; bases unmatched to any gene: 3. CDR3 DNA: TGTGCCAGCAAAGACAGGGGTTCCTACGAGCAGTACTTC. It encodes CASKDRGSYEQYF.

V is TRBV7-3 and J is TRBJ2-3, with TRBD2 matching 10 bases. Germline CDR1 SGHTA, CDR2 FQGTGA. CDR3 length equals 15 residues. With 3 bases clipped from V and 0 bases from J, the junction kept 0 bases outside the gene matches. The CDR3 DNA reads as TGTGCCAGCAGCTTTAGCGGGGGGAGCACAGATACGCAGTATTTT. Translating gives CASSFSGGSTDTQYF. Based on the CDR3 plus reference TRBV7-3 and TRBJ2-3, the full variable domain is GAGVSQTPSNKVTEKGKYVELRCDPISGHTALYWYRQSLGQGPEFLIYFQGTGAADDSGLPNDRFFAVRPEGSVSTLKIQRTERGDSAVYLCASSFSGGSTDTQYFGPGTRLTVL.

The CDR3 nucleotides are TGTGCCAGTGAGAACAGGGAGAACACTGAAGCTTTCTTT. Its protein is CASENRENTEAFF. The rearrangement uses TRBV19 and TRBJ1-1; D is possibly TRBD1 (6 bases). The V gene's germline CDR1 is LNHDA and CDR2 SQIVND (reference sequence). Trimming pared 8 bases from V and 1 base from J, leaving 11 bases between. The length of the CDR3 is 13 residues.

V usage is TRBV29-1 and J usage is TRBJ2-1, with D unresolved. This CDR3 region has 14 residues. CDR1 and CDR2 (germline): SQVTM, ANQGSEA. The V and J ends lost 1 base and 0 bases respectively, with 7 bases between them. The DNA for the CDR3 is TGCAGCGTTGAAGGTCACTCCTCCTACAATGAGCAGTTCTTC. Encoded protein: CSVEGHSSYNEQFF.